This TCR beta chain was found in a study of cytomegalovirus exposure and HLA in healthy donors. A few counts support this clone. Its cognate antigen is unknown. CDR3 length: 12 residues. The V end was cut by 6 bases, the J end by 1 base, with 3 bases between. The germline V gene has CDR1 MNHEY and CDR2 SVGAGI. Healthy bone marrow donors made up the donor group. Study conclusions and caveats: The authors assumed roughly uniform sequencing depth across donors for presence/absence analyses. The study designated around 150 TCR beta chains cytomegalovirus-associated. One variant, a missense change in DCLRE1C, was linked in a later analysis to TCR beta V- and J-gene trimming.

The primer mix had 60 Vbeta and 13 Jbeta primers. The assay was immunoSEQ multiplex PCR, and TCRdb's table has in-frame clones only and misses some. Of around 160,000 clones listed, over 65% are singletons. This receptor was obtained from a man in his forties in good health and CMV-seropositive. The sequenced sample was PBMCs. The gene calls are TRBV6-5 and TRBJ2-2; D unclear. Here the CDR3 reads CASSLNTGELFF. CDR3 coding DNA: TGTGCCAGCAGCCTGAACACCGGGGAGCTGTTTTTT.